The 9 T cell receptor beta chains below come from one sample, sequenced in a study of metastatic and nonmetastatic thyroid tumors. No patient had received any treatment before thyroid surgery. TCRdb reanalyzed the PCR reads with MiXCR. The sample lists roughly 10,000 clones, roughly 30% occurring once. Sequencing was done on a sample of tumor tissue. The origin of the receptors is a female donor with papillary thyroid cancer or a benign thyroid nodule (not recorded which). Some clones in this sample may be carry-over from other donors' samples.

This clone was detected a few times. The chain uses TRBV28 and TRBJ2-7, with D perhaps matching TRBD2 (5 bases). Germline loops: CDR1 MDHEN, CDR2 SYDVKM. CDR3 length: 12 amino acids. V dropped 6 bases and J dropped 3 bases, with 9 bases sitting between them. This CDR3 is CASSPSHYEQYF. For the CDR3, the DNA is TGTGCCAGCAGCCCTAGCCACTACGAGCAGTACTTC.

This clone has ten or more counts. V and J are TRBV9 and TRBJ2-5; the D gene could be TRBD1 or TRBD2 (5 bases each). Germline V gene data show CDR1 as SGDLS and CDR2 as YYNGEE. V lost 0 bases to trimming and J lost 5 bases, with 14 bases between them. The CDR3 loop spans 15 amino acids. The CDR3 sequence: CASSVEGTSGETQYF. CDR3 DNA sequence: TGTGCCAGCAGCGTAGAAGGGACCTCGGGCGAGACCCAGTACTTC.

J is TRBJ2-5 and V is TRBV12-3 or TRBV12-4, with D tentatively TRBD1 (5 bases). V dropped 5 bases and J dropped 0 bases, with 16 bases sitting between them. The CDR3 is made up of 16 amino acids. The CDR3 DNA is TGTGCCAGCAGTCCCCCCAGGGTAGCTTACCAAGAGACCCAGTACTTC. Protein sequence: CASSPPRVAYQETQYF.

This clone appeared a few times. This rearrangement joins TRBV6-1 to TRBJ2-1, with D possibly matching TRBD2 (7 bases). V lost 2 bases and J lost 2, with 13 bases in between. Looked up from germline, CDR1 is MNHNS and CDR2 is SASEGT. This CDR3 region has 16 residues. The CDR3 nucleotides are TGTGCCAGCAGTGAACGGGGCGGGGGCACCTACAATGAGCAGTTCTTC. Protein product: CASSERGGGTYNEQFF.

This chain links TRBV3-1 with TRBJ2-7; TRBD1 matches 8 bases. Germline-derived CDR1 and CDR2 are LGHDT and YNNKEL (reference sequence). Trimming removed 8 bases from V and 3 bases from J; junction bases left unmatched: 6. The CDR3 has 13 residues. CDR3: CASSITGGYEQYF. The CDR3 nucleotides are TGTGCCAGCTCCATCACAGGGGGCTACGAGCAGTACTTC.

By share, this clone counts as large. J is TRBJ2-7 and V is TRBV6-1; no reliable D call. The CDR3 sequence is 14 residues long. Germline values: CDR1 MNHNS, CDR2 SASEGT. V was shortened by 3 bases and J by 4 bases, with 13 bases between the two germline ends. CDR3 sequence reads: CASSERPQVYEQYF. The CDR3 nucleotides are TGTGCCAGCAGTGAGCGCCCTCAGGTGTACGAGCAGTACTTC.

This clone was counted ten times or more. The rearrangement uses TRBV5-4 and TRBJ2-5; D is uncertain. With 0 bases removed from V and 1 base from J, the gap between germline ends came to 7 bases. The CDR3 is made up of 14 amino acids. In germline, CDR1 is SGHNT, CDR2 YYREEE (reference sequence). CDR3 DNA: TGTGCCAGCAGCTTGGCCCCCAGCCAAGAGACCCAGTACTTC. Protein: CASSLAPSQETQYF.

The chain employs TRBV20-1 and TRBJ1-6; D is unresolved. This CDR3 has 13 amino acids. CDR1 and CDR2 from the germline V gene are DFQATT and SNEGSKA (reference sequence). Trimming took off 1 base at V and 10 bases at J, with 11 bases between the two ends. The CDR3 coding sequence is TGCAGTGCTAGAGTGGCAGGTGGCTCACCCCTCCACTTT. Translated, it gives CSARVAGGSPLHF.

The genes are TRBV20-1 and TRBJ2-2; D gene uncertain. V lost 1 base, J lost 3 bases, and 12 bases lay in between. Germline V CDR1 and CDR2: DFQATT, SNEGSKA (reference sequence). CDR3 length equals 15 residues. CDR3 amino acids: CSARASSPYTGELFF. DNA of the CDR3: TGCAGTGCTAGAGCAAGTAGCCCGTACACCGGGGAGCTGTTTTTT.